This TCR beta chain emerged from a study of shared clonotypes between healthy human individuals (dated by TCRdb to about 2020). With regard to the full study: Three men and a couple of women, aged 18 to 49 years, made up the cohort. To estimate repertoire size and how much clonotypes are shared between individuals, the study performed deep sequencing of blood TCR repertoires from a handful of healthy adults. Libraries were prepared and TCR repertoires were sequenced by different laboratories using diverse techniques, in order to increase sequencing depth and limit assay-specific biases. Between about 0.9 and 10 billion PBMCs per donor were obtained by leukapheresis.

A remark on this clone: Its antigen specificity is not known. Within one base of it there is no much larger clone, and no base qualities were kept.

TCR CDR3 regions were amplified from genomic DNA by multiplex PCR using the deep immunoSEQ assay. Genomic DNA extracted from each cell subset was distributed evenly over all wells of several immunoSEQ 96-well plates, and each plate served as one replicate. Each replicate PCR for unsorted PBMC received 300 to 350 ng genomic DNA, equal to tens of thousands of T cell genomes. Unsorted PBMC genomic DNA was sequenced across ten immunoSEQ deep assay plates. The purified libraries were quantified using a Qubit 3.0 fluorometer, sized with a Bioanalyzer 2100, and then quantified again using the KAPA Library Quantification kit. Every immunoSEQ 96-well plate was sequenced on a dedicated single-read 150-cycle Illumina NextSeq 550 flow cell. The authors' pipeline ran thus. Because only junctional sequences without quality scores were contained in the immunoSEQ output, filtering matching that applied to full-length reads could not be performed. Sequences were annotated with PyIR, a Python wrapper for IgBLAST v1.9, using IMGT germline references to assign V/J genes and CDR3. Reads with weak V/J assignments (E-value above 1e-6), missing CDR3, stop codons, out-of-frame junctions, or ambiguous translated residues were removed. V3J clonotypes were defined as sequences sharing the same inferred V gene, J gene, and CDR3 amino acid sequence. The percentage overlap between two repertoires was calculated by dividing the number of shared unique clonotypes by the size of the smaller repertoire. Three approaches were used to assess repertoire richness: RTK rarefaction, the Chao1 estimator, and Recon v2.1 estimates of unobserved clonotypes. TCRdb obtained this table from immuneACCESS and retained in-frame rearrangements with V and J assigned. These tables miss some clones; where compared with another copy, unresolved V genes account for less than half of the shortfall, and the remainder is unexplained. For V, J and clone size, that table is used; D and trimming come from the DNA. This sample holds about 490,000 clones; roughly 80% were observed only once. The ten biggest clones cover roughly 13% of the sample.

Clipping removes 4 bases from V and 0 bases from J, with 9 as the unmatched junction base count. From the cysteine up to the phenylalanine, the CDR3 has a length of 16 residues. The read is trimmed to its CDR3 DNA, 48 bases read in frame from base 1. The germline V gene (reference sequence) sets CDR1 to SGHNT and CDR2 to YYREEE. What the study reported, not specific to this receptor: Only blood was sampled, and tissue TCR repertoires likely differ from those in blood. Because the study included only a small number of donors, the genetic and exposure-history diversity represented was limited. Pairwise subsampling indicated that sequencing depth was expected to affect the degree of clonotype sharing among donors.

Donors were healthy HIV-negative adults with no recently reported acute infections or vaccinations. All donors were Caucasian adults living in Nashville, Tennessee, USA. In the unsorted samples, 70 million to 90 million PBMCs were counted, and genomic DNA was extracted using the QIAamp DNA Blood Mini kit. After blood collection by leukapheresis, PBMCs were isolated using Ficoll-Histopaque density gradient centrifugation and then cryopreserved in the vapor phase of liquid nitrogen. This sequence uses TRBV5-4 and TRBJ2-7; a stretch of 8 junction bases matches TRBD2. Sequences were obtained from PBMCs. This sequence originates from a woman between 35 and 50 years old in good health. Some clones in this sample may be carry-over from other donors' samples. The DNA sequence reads TGTGCCAGCAGCAAATCACTAGCGGATAGCTCCTACGAGCAGTACTTC. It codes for CASSKSLADSSYEQYF.